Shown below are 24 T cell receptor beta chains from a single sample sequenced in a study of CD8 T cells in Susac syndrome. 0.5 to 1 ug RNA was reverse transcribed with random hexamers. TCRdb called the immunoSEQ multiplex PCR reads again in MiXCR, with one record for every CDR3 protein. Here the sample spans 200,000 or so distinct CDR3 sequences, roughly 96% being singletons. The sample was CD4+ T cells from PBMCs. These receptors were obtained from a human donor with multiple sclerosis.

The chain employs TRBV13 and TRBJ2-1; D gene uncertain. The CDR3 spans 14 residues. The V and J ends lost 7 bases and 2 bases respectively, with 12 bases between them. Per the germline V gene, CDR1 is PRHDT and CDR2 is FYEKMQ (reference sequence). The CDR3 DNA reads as TGTGCCAGCACCTTCCACGGGCCCTACAATGAGCAGTTCTTC. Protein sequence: CASTFHGPYNEQFF.

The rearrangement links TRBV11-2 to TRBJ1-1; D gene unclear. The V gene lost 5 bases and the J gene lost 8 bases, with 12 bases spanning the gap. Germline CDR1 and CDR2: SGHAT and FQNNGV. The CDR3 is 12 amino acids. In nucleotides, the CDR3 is TGTGCCAGCAGCCCTACGAATCGGGAAGCTTTCTTT. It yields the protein CASSPTNREAFF.

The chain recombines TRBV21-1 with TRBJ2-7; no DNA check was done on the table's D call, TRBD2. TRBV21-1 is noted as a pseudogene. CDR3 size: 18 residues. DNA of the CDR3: TGTGCCAGCAGCAAAAGCGGGCTAGCGGGGGCTCCTAAGGGCGAGCAGTACTTC. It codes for CASSKSGLAGAPKGEQYF.

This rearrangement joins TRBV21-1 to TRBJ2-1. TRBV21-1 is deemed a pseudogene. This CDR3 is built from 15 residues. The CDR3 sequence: CASIPLEASYNEQFF. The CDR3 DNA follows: TGTGCCAGCATCCCACTGGAAGCCTCCTACAATGAGCAGTTCTTC.

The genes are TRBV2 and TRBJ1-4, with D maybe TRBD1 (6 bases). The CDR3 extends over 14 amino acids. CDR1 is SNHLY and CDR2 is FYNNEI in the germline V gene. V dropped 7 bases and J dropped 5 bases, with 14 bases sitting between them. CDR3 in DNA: TGTGCCAGCATTCTACAGGGCGGGAATGAAAAACTGTTTTTT. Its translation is CASILQGGNEKLFF.

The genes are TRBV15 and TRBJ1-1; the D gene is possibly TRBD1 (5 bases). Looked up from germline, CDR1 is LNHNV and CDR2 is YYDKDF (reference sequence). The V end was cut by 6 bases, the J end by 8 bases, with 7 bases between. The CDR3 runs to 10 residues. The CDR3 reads CATRGVEAFF. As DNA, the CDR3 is TGTGCCACCAGAGGGGTCGAAGCTTTCTTT.

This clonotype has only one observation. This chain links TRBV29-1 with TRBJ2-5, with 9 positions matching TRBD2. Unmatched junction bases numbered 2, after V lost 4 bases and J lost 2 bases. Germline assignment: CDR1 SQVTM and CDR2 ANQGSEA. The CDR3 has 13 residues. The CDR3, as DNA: TGCAGCGTTGGACTAGCGGTTCAAGAGACCCAGTACTTC. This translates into CSVGLAVQETQYF.

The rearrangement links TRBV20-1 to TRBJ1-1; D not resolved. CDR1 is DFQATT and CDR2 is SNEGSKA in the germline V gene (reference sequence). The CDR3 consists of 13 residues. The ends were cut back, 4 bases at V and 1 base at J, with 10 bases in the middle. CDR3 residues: CSATDRWNTEAFF. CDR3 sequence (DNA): TGCAGTGCTACGGACCGCTGGAACACTGAAGCTTTCTTT.

CDR3 bases: TGTGCCAGCAGTGGGGAGGCGGTATACAATGAGCAGTTCTTC. Translation gives CASSGEAVYNEQFF. V is TRBV25-1 and J is TRBJ2-1, with D maybe TRBD2 (6 bases). V lost 4 bases and J lost 4, with 11 bases in between. This CDR3 is 14 amino acids long. Germline loops: CDR1 MGHDK, CDR2 SYGVNS.

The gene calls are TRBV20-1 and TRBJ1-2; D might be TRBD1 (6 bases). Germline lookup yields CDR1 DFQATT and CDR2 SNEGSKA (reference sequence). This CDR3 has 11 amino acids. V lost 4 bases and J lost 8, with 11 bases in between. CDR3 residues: CSATRGSGYTF. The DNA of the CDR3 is TGCAGTGCTACGAGGGGGAGCGGCTACACCTTC.

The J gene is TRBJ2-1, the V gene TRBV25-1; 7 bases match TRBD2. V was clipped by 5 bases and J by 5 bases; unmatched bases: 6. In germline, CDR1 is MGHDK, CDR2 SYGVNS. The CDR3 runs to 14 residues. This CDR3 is CASSSRLADNEQFF. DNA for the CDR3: TGTGCCAGCAGTTCGAGACTAGCAGACAATGAGCAGTTCTTC.

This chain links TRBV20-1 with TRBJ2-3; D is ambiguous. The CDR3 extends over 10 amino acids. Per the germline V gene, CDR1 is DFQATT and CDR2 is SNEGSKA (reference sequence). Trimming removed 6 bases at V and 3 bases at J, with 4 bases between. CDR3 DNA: TGCAGTGCAATGACAGATACGCAGTATTTT. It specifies CSAMTDTQYF.

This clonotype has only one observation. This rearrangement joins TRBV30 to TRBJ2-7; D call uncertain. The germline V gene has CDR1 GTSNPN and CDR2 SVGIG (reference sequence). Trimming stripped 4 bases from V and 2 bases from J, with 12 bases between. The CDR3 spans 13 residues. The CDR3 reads CAWNLQGPYEQYF. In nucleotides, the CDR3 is TGTGCCTGGAACCTCCAAGGTCCCTACGAGCAGTACTTC.

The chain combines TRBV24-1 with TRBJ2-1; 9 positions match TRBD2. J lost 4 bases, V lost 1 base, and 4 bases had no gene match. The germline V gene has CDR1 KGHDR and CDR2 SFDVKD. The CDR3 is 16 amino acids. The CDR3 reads CATSDFNLAGYNEQFF. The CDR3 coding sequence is TGTGCCACCAGTGATTTTAACCTAGCGGGGTACAATGAGCAGTTCTTC.

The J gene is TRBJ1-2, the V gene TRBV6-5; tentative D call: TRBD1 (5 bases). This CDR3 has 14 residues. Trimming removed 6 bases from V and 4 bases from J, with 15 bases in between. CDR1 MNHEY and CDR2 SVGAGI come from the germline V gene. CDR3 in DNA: TGTGCCAGCAGCAAAGGGGAAGGGGTCTATGGCTACACCTTC. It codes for CASSKGEGVYGYTF.

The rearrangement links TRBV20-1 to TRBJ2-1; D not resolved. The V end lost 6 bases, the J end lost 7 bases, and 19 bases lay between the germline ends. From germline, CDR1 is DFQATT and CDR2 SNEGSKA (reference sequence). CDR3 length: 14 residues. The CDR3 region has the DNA TGCAGTGCCCTAAAGCCGCCGGAGTGGAATGAGCAGTTCTTC. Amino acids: CSALKPPEWNEQFF.

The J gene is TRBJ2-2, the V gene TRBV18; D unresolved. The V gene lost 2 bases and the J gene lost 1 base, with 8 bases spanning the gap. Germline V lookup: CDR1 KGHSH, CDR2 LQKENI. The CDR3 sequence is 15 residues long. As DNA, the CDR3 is TGTGCCAGCTCACCAGACCGCTTGAACACCGGGGAGCTGTTTTTT. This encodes CASSPDRLNTGELFF.

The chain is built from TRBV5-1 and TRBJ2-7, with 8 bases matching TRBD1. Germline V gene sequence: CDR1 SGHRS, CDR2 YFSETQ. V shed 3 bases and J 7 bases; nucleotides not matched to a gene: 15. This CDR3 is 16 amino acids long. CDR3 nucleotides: TGCGCCAGCAGCTGGGACAGACCGCCGGGACAGGTAGAGCAGTACTTC. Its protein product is CASSWDRPPGQVEQYF.

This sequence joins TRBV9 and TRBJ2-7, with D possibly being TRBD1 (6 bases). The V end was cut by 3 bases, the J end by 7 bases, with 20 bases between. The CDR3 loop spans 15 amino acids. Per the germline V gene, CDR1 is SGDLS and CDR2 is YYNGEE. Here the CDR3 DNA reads TGTGCCAGCAGCGCCCAAACAGGGCTCCTCGGGGAGCAGTACTTC. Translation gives CASSAQTGLLGEQYF. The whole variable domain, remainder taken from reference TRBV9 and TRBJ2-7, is DSGVTQTPKHLITATGQRVTLRCSPRSGDLSVYWYQQSLDQGLQFLIQYYNGEERAKGNILERFSAQQFPDLHSELNLSSLELGDSALYFCASSAQTGLLGEQYFGPGTRLTVT.

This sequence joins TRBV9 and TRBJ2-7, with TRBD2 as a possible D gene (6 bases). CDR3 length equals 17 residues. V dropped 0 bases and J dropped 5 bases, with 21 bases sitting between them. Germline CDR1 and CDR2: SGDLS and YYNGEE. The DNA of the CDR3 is TGTGCCAGCAGCGTAGCTAGATGGAGGGTTGCTTTCCACGAGCAGTACTTC. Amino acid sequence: CASSVARWRVAFHEQYF.

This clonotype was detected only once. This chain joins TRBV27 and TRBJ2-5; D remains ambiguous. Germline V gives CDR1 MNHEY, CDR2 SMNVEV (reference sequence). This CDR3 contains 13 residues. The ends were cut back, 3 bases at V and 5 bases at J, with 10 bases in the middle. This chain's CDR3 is CASSFGAGETQYF. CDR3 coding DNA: TGTGCCAGCAGTTTCGGCGCCGGCGAGACCCAGTACTTC.

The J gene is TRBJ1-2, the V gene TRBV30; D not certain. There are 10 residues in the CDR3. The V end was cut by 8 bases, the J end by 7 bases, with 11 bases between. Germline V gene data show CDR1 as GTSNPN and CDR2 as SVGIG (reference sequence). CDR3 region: CAHGPAGYTF. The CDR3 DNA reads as TGTGCCCACGGGCCCGCTGGCTACACCTTC.

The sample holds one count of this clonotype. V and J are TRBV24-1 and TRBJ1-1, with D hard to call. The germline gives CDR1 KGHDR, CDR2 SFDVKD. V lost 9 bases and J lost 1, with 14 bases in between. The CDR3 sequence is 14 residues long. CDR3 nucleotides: TGTGCCACCTCGAAGGCAGGTAGGAACACTGAAGCTTTCTTT. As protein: CATSKAGRNTEAFF.

The CDR3 sequence is CASSVVEGVEQFF. The DNA for the CDR3 is TGTGCCAGCAGCGTAGTGGAGGGAGTAGAGCAGTTCTTC. The chain has TRBV9 and TRBJ2-1; D possibly corresponds to TRBD2 (6 bases). CDR3 length: 13 residues. Trimming left V 0 bases short and J 10 bases short, with 11 bases between. The germline CDR1 and CDR2 sequences are SGDLS and YYNGEE.